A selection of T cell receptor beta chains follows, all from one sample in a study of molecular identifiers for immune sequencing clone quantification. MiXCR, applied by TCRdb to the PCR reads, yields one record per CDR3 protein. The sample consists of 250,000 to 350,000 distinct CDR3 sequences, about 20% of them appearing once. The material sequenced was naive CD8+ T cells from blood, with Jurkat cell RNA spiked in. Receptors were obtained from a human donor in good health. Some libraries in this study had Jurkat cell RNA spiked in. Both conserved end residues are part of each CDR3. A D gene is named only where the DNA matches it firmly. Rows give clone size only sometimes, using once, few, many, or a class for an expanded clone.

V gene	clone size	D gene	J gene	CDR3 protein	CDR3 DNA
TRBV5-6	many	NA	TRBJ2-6	CASSFMGAGANVLTF	TGTGCCAGCAGCTTCATGGGGGCTGGGGCCAACGTCCTGACTTTC
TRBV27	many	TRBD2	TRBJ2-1	CASSYGLAWEQFF	TGTGCCAGCAGTTACGGACTAGCATGGGAGCAGTTCTTC
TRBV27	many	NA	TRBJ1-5	CASSLGGPGKQPQHF	TGTGCCAGCAGTCTTGGAGGCCCGGGGAAGCAGCCCCAGCATTTT
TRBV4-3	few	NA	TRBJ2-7	CASSQDLSGVTGEQYF	TGCGCCAGCAGCCAAGATCTATCAGGGGTTACGGGTGAGCAGTACTTC
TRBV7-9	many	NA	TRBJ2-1	CASSLVSGPYNEQFF	TGTGCCAGCAGCTTAGTGTCGGGCCCATACAATGAGCAGTTCTTC
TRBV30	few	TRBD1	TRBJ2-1	CAWSVLTGGYNEQFF	TGTGCCTGGAGTGTACTAACAGGGGGGTACAATGAGCAGTTCTTC
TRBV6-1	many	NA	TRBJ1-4	CASSADDLNEKLFF	TGTGCCAGCAGTGCGGACGACCTTAATGAAAAACTGTTTTTT
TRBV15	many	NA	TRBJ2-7	CATSRLTATYEQYF	TGTGCCACCAGCAGATTGACAGCAACCTACGAGCAGTACTTC
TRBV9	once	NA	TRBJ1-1	CACSTSHVGGPEAFF	TGTGCCTGCAGCACTTCCCACGTTGGGGGACCTGAAGCTTTCTTT
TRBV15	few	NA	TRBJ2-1	CATSTGVDYNEQFF	TGTGCCACCAGCACCGGGGTGGACTACAATGAGCAGTTCTTC
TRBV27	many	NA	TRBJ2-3	CASSNLVTQYF	TGTGCCAGCAGTAATTTGGTTACGCAGTATTTT
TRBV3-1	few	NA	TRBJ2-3	CASSQAGTDTQYF	TGTGCCAGCAGCCAAGCAGGCACAGATACGCAGTATTTT
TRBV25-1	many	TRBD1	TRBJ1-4	CASTGGRKLFF	TGTGCCAGTACAGGGGGGAGAAAACTGTTTTTT
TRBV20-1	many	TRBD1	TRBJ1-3	CSAVGQGYGNTIYF	TGCAGTGCGGTAGGACAGGGTTATGGAAACACCATATATTTT
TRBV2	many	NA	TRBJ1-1	CASSPSLATEAFF	TGTGCCAGCAGCCCTTCCCTGGCCACTGAAGCTTTCTTT
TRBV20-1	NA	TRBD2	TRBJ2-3	CSAPEGLAIITDTQYF	TGCAGTGCCCCTGAGGGACTAGCGATTATTACAGATACGCAGTATTTT
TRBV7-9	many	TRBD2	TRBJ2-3	CASSHPTSESTDTQYF	TGTGCCAGCTCTCACCCGACTAGCGAATCCACAGATACGCAGTATTTT
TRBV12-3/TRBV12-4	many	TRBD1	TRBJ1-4	CASSPEQGANEKLFF	TGTGCCAGCAGTCCCGAGCAGGGGGCCAATGAAAAACTGTTTTTT
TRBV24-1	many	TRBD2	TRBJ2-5	CATSDLRGRGPKSGVLQETQYF	TGTGCCACCAGTGATCTCCGCGGAAGAGGGCCTAAAAGCGGGGTTCTTCAAGAGACCCAGTACTTC
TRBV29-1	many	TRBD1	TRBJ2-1	CSVSRQGSYNEQFF	TGCAGCGTATCGAGACAGGGCTCCTACAATGAGCAGTTCTTC
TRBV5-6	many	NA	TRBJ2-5	CASSDYLFEQETQYF	TGTGCCAGCAGCGACTATCTATTTGAGCAAGAGACCCAGTACTTC
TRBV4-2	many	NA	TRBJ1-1	CASSQEGIIVDTEAFF	TGTGCCAGCAGCCAAGAAGGAATTATTGTCGACACTGAAGCTTTCTTT
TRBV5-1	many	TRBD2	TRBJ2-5	CASSLRLAGGPGQETQYF	TGCGCCAGCAGCCTACGACTAGCGGGGGGGCCCGGGCAAGAGACCCAGTACTTC
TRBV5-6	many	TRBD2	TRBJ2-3	CASSSPSGFPDTQYF	TGTGCCAGCAGCAGCCCTAGCGGGTTCCCAGATACGCAGTATTTT
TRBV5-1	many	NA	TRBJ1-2	CASSGRDYRYGYTF	TGCGCCAGCAGCGGGAGGGATTACCGCTATGGCTACACCTTC
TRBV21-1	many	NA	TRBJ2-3	CASSTYRLAGLTDTQYF	TGTGCCAGCAGCACCTATCGACTAGCGGGCCTCACAGATACGCAGTATTTT
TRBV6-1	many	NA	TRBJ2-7	CASSEAGEQYF	TGTGCCAGCAGTGAAGCGGGTGAGCAGTACTTC
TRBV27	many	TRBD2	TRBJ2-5	CASSLEPGLAGQETQYF	TGTGCCAGCAGTTTAGAGCCGGGACTAGCGGGTCAAGAGACCCAGTACTTC
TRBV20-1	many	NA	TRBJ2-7	CSARPRTSYEQYF	TGCAGTGCGCGACCGAGGACCTCCTACGAGCAGTACTTC
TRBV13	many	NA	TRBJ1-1	CASRPENTEAFF	TGTGCCAGCAGACCCGAGAACACTGAAGCTTTCTTT
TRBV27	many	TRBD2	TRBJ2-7	CASSQERGSSYEQYF	TGTGCCAGCAGTCAGGAGCGGGGGAGCTCCTACGAGCAGTACTTC
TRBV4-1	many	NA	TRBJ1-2	CASSLRRRTF	TGCGCCAGCAGCCTGAGAAGAAGAACCTTC
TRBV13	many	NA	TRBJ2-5	CASSKDNSGEETQYF	TGTGCCAGCAGCAAAGATAACTCGGGGGAAGAGACCCAGTACTTC
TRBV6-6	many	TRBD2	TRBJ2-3	CASSRGTSGTDTQYF	TGTGCCAGCAGCCGTGGGACTAGCGGCACAGATACGCAGTATTTT
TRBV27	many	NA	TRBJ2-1	CASSSPVQTYNEQFF	TGTGCCAGCAGTTCCCCGGTCCAGACCTACAATGAGCAGTTCTTC
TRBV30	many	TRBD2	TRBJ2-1	CAWKLREGLFSHEQFF	TGTGCCTGGAAGTTGCGGGAGGGCTTGTTTTCCCATGAGCAGTTCTTC
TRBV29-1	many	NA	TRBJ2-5	CSVDPGGREETQYF	TGCAGCGTTGACCCTGGGGGCAGGGAGGAGACCCAGTACTTC
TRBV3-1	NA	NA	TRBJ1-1	CASSQVGHISSEAFF	TGTGCCAGCAGCCAAGTCGGCCATATATCCTCAGAAGCTTTCTTT
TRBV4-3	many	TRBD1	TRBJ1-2	CASSQQLGQGVNGYTF	TGCGCCAGCAGCCAACAACTGGGACAGGGAGTTAATGGCTACACCTTC
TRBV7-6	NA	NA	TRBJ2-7	CASSLKDGYERYF	TGTGCCAGCAGCTTAAAGGACGGCTACGAGCGGTACTTC
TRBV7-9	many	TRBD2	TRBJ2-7	CASSLSSGPYEQYF	TGTGCCAGCAGCTTATCTAGCGGCCCCTACGAGCAGTACTTC
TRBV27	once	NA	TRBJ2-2	CASSFSGRVSSGELFF	TGTGCCAGCAGTTTCTCTGGGCGGGTGTCGTCCGGGGAGCTGTTTTTT
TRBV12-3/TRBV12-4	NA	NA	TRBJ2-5	CASSLTVPQETQYF	TGTGCCAGCAGTTTGACAGTTCCCCAAGAGACCCAGTACTTC
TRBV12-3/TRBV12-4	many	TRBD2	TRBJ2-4	CASSISWWGGGDQYF	TGTGCCAGCAGCATCAGTTGGTGGGGCGGGGGGGATCAGTACTTC
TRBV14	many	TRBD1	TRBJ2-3	CASSRGTVAEYF	TGTGCCAGCAGCAGGGGGACAGTCGCTGAGTATTTT
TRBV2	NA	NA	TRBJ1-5	CASSGRNQPQHF	TGTGCCAGCAGTGGCCGCAATCAGCCCCAGCATTTT
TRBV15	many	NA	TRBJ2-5	CATTDERGPQETQYF	TGTGCCACCACCGATGAACGGGGTCCTCAAGAGACCCAGTACTTC
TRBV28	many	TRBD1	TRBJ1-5	CASSLLEGASNQPQHF	TGTGCCAGCAGTTTATTGGAGGGGGCCAGCAATCAGCCCCAGCATTTT
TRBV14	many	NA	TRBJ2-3	CASSHHADTQYF	TGTGCCAGCAGCCACCACGCAGATACGCAGTATTTT
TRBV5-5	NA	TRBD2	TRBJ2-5	CASSPWTSGSKETQYF	TGTGCCAGCAGCCCCTGGACTAGCGGGAGCAAGGAGACCCAGTACTTC
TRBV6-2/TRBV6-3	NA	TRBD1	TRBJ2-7	CASSSLQGAHEQYF	TGTGCCAGCAGTTCGCTACAGGGGGCCCACGAGCAGTACTTC